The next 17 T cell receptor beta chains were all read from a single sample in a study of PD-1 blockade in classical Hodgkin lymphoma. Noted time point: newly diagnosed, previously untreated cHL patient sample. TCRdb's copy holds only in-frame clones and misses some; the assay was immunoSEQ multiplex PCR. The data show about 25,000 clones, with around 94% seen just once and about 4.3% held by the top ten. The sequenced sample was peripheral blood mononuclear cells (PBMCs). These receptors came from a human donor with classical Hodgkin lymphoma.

DNA for the CDR3: TGTGCCAGCAGTGGGGACAGCCCTATTGAGCAGTACTTC. Amino acids: CASSGDSPIEQYF. This chain uses TRBV2 with TRBJ2-7, with 7 bases that match TRBD1. V lost 4 bases and J lost 7; bases outside the gene matches: 7. The CDR3 sequence is 13 residues long. Germline loops: CDR1 SNHLY, CDR2 FYNNEI.

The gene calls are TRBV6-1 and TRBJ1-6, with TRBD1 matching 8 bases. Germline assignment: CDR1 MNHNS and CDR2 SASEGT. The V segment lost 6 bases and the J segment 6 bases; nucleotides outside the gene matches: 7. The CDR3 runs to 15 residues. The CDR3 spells CASRFQGAVNSPLHF. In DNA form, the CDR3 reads TGTGCCAGCAGGTTTCAGGGGGCTGTTAATTCACCCCTCCACTTT.

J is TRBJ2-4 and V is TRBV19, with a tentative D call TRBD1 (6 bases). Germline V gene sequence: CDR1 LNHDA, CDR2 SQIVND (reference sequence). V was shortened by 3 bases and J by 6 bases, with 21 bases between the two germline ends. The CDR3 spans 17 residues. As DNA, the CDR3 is TGTGCCAGTAGTATTGCCCTACAGGGAGAGAGGAGAAACATTCAGTACTTC. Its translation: CASSIALQGERRNIQYF.

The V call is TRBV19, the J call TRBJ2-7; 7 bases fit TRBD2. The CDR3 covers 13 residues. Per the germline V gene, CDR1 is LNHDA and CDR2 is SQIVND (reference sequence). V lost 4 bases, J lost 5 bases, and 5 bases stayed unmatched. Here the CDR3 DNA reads TGTGCCAGTAGTACCCGCCGGGGGGACGAGCAGTACTTC. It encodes CASSTRRGDEQYF.

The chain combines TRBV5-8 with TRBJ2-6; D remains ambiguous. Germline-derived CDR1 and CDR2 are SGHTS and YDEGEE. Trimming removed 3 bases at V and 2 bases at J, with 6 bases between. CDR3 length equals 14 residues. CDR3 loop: CASSSLPGANVLTF. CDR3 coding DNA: TGTGCCAGCAGCTCCCTCCCTGGGGCCAACGTCCTGACTTTC.

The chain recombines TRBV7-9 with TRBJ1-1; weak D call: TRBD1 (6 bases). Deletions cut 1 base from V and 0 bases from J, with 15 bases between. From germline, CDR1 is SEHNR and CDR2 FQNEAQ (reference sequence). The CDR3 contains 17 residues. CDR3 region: CASSLGRGRRMNTEAFF. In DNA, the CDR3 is TGTGCCAGCAGCTTAGGCAGGGGCAGGAGAATGAACACTGAAGCTTTCTTT.

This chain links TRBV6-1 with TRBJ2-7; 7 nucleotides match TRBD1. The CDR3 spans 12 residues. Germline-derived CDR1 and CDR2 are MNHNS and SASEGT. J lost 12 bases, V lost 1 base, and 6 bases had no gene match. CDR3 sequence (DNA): TGTGCCAGCAGTGAAGGTAGGGGGCAACGGTACTTC. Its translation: CASSEGRGQRYF.

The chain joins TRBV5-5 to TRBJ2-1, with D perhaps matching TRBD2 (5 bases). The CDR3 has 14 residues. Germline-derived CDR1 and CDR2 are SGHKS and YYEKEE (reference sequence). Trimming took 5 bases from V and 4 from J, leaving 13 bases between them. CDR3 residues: CASRGGRLYNEQFF. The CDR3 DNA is TGTGCCAGCAGAGGCGGGCGCCTTTACAATGAGCAGTTCTTC.

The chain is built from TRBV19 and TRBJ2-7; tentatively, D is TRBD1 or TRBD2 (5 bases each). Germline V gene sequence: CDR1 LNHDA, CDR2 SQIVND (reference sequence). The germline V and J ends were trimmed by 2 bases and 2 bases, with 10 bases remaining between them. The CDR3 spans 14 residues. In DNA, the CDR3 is TGTGCCAGTAGTATATTTGGGGGTCCCTACGAGCAGTACTTC. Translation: CASSIFGGPYEQYF.

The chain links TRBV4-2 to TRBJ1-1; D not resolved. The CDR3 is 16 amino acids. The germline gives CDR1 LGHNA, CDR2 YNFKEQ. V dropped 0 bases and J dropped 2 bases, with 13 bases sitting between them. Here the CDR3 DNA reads TGTGCCAGCAGCCAAGATCTTGGCGGATTAAACACTGAAGCTTTCTTT. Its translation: CASSQDLGGLNTEAFF.

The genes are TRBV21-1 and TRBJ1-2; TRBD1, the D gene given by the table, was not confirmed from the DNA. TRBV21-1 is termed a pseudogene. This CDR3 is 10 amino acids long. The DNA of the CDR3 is TGTGCCCGTGGCAGTGGCGGCTACACCTTC. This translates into CARGSGGYTF.

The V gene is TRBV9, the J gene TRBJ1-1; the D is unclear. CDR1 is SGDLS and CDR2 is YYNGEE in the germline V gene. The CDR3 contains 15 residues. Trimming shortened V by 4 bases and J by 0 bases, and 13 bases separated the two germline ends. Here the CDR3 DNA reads TGTGCCAGCAGCCCCCGCGGTGGCATGAACACTGAAGCTTTCTTT. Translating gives CASSPRGGMNTEAFF.

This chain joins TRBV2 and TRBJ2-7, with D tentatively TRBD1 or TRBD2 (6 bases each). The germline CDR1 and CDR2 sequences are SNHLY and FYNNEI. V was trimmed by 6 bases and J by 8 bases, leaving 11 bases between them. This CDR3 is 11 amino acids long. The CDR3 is CASREGGQQYF. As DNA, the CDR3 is TGTGCCAGCAGGGAGGGGGGACAGCAGTACTTC.

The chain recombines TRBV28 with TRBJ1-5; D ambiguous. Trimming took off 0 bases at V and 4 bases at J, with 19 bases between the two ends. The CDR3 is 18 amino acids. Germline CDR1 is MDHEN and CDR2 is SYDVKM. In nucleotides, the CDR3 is TGTGCCAGCAGTTTATGGTCCCGGGGTTTAGGAAGTAATCAGCCCCAGCATTTT. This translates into CASSLWSRGLGSNQPQHF.

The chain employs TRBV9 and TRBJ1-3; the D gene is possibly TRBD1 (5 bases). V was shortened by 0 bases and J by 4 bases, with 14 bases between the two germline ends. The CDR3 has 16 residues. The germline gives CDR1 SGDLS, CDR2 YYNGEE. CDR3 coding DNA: TGTGCCAGCAGCGTAGGTACCGGGGGTCTAGGAAACACCATATATTTT. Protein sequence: CASSVGTGGLGNTIYF.

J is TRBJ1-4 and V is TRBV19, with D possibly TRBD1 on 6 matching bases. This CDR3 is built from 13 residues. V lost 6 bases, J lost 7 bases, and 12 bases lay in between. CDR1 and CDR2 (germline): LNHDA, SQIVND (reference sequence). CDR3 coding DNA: TGTGCCAGTAGAGGGGGAGGGGGTGAAAAACTGTTTTTT. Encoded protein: CASRGGGGEKLFF.

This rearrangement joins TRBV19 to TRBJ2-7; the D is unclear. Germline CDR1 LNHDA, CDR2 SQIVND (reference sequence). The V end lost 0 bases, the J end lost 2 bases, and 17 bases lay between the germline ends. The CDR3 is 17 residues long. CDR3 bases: TGTGCCAGTAGTATAGATCTCCGTCGGACGTCGACCTACGAGCAGTACTTC. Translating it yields CASSIDLRRTSTYEQYF.